A selection of T cell receptor beta chains follows, all from one sample in a study of tumor and adjacent non-tumor tissue in lung cancer. TCRdb redid the calling of the multiplex PCR reads with MiXCR, one entry per CDR3 protein. The profile shows around 71,000 distinct CDR3 sequences, 72% of them singletons. The sample taken for sequencing was lung tumor tissue. These receptors were obtained from a woman aged 40-49 years with non-small cell lung cancer. CDR3s include the opening cysteine and the closing phenylalanine or tryptophan. Each record gives: D gene, V gene, clone size, J gene, CDR3 protein, CDR3 DNA. D genes are given only for firm matches. Clone size is not always given. Where it is, it says once, few, many or a class for expanded clones.

TRBD2	TRBV12-3/TRBV12-4	many	TRBJ2-7	CASSLLSGGASYF	TGTGCCAGCAGTCTGCTTAGCGGGGGCGCAAGCTACTTC
NA	TRBV11-1	NA	TRBJ2-1	CASSLHRGWEHFF	TGTGCCAGCAGCTTACATAGGGGGTGGGAACATTTCTTC
NA	TRBV7-9	NA	TRBJ1-1	CANNLMGAAEAFF	TGTGCCAACAACTTAATGGGTGCTGCTGAAGCTTTCTTT
NA	TRBV12-3/TRBV12-4	NA	TRBJ1-5	CASSFGADRPQHF	TGTGCCAGTAGTTTCGGGGCAGATCGGCCCCAACATTTT
NA	TRBV11-2	NA	TRBJ1-6	CASSSASGNNSPLHF	TGTGCTAGCAGTTCAGCCTCGGGGAATAATTCACCCCTCCACTTT
TRBD1	TRBV19	many	TRBJ2-7	CATQGTGGIYEQYF	TGTGCCACCCAAGGGACAGGGGGCATCTACGAGCAGTACTTC
NA	TRBV6-5	NA	TRBJ2-1	CASSFQRGWDEQFF	TGTGCCAGCAGTTTCCAACGGGGTTGGGATGAACAGTTCTTC
NA	TRBV12-3/TRBV12-4	NA	TRBJ1-6	CANSLWMNSPLHF	TGTGCCAACAGTTTATGGATGAATTCACCCCTCCATTTT
TRBD1	TRBV6-1	NA	TRBJ1-6	CARSDRENSPLHF	TGTGCTAGGTCGGACAGGGAAAATTCACCCCTCCACTTT
NA	TRBV11-2	NA	TRBJ2-7	CAISLEGTRLYF	TGCGCCATCAGCTTAGAGGGGACAAGGCTATACTTC
NA	TRBV11-2	medium-sized	TRBJ1-5	CASSPLPQRGGQPQHF	TGTGCCAGCAGCCCCCTCCCACAAAGGGGCGGTCAGCCCCAGCATTTT
NA	TRBV28	many	TRBJ2-1	CASSLNDEQFF	TGTGCCAGCAGTTTGAACGATGAGCAGTTCTTC
NA	TRBV11-2	once	TRBJ2-2	CVSSPLSGNTGELFF	TGTGTCAGCAGCCCCCTGTCAGGGAACACCGGGGAGCTCTTTTTT
NA	TRBV11-2	medium-sized	TRBJ1-1	CASRLEHAVAFF	TGTGCCAGCAGGCTCGAACACGCGGTAGCTTTCTTT
TRBD1	TRBV20-1	NA	TRBJ1-4	CSARHDRGLFF	TGCAGTGCTAGACACGACAGGGGACTATTTTTT
NA	TRBV11-2	NA	TRBJ1-2	CTSSTRGERCGYTF	TGTACCAGCAGCACCCGGGGGGAGAGGTGCGGCTACACCTTC
NA	TRBV4-1	many	TRBJ2-5	CASSQSQQGFPQYF	TGCGCCAGCAGCCAGTCACAACAGGGATTCCCCCAGTACTTC
NA	TRBV29-1	NA	TRBJ1-1	CSVRGCAGTEDFF	TGCAGCGTAAGAGGATGCGCGGGCACTGAAGATTTCTTT
NA	TRBV28	NA	TRBJ2-2	CTSSLLGRELFF	TGTACCAGTAGTTTATTGGGAAGGGAGCTGTTTTTT
TRBD1	TRBV6-1	many	TRBJ2-7	CASSTRTGTYEQYF	TGTGCCAGCAGTACTCGGACAGGGACCTACGAGCAGTACTTC
NA	TRBV29-1	once	TRBJ1-4	CSLQPQGQGNEKLFF	TGCAGCCTTCAGCCACAAGGGCAGGGTAATGAAAAACTGTTTTTT
TRBD1	TRBV20-1	NA	TRBJ1-1	CSARVRGQGTEAFF	TGCAGTGCCAGGGTCAGGGGGCAAGGGACTGAAGCTTTCTTT
NA	TRBV6-1	NA	TRBJ1-2	CASSGTNGGLDGYTF	TGTGCCAGCAGTGGGACCAATGGGGGCCTGGATGGCTACACCTTC
NA	TRBV11-2	NA	TRBJ2-1	CASNKTLAALYNRQFF	TGTGCCAGCAACAAGACACTAGCTGCACTGTACAATAGGCAGTTCTTC
TRBD2	TRBV6-4	many	TRBJ2-1	CASSQREYNEQFF	TGTGCCAGCAGCCAGCGGGAGTACAATGAGCAGTTCTTC
TRBD1	TRBV20-1	NA	TRBJ2-1	CSGIDDGGQGGEQFF	TGCAGTGGTATAGACGATGGGGGACAGGGAGGTGAGCAGTTCTTC
TRBD2	TRBV11-2	NA	TRBJ2-3	CAGRPPIAGGTDTQYF	TGTGCCGGTAGGCCTCCTATAGCGGGGGGTACAGATACGCAGTATTTT
TRBD1	TRBV6-1	NA	TRBJ1-2	CASSAGTGNYGYIF	TGTGCCAGCAGTGCCGGGACAGGGAACTATGGCTACATTTTC
NA	TRBV29-1	NA	TRBJ2-7	CIVVGGVFGDQYF	TGCATCGTTGTTGGGGGCGTTTTTGGCGATCAGTACTTC
NA	TRBV2	NA	TRBJ2-1	CASSEEQRASYNEQFF	TGTGCCAGCAGTGAAGAGCAGCGGGCATCTTACAATGAGCAGTTCTTT
TRBD1	TRBV20-1	few	TRBJ2-2	CSAPGQGPITEELFF	TGCAGTGCTCCCGGACAGGGACCTATCACCGAGGAGCTGTTTTTT
NA	TRBV6-1	NA	TRBJ2-5	CASSDASPDTQYF	TGCGCCAGCAGTGACGCTAGCCCCGATACCCAGTACTTC
NA	TRBV28	NA	TRBJ2-5	CASSLHGGGADETQYF	TGTGCCAGCAGTTTACATGGGGGGGGGGCGGATGAGACCCAGTACTTC
NA	TRBV11-3	NA	TRBJ2-5	CASGPDDLGQENQYF	TGTGCCAGCGGCCCGGACGACTTGGGCCAGGAGAACCAGTACTTC
NA	TRBV11-2	NA	TRBJ1-2	CVSSPVTQRYGYTF	TGTGTCAGCAGCCCCGTGACACAACGCTATGGCTACACCTTC
NA	TRBV24-1	once	TRBJ2-7	CATSLGTAGYERYF	TGTGCCACCAGTTTAGGAACGGCCGGATACGAGCGATACTTC
TRBD2	TRBV20-1	NA	TRBJ2-4	CSARDRGAVAGDKNIQCF	TGCAGTGCTAGAGATAGAGGAGCAGTAGCGGGAGATAAAAACATTCAGTGCTTC
NA	TRBV7-8	NA	TRBJ2-7	CASSLLLAYEQYF	TGTGCCAGCAGCTTACTCCTGGCCTACGAGCAGTACTTC
TRBD1	TRBV6-1	NA	TRBJ2-2	CDTKGETGLSGELFF	TGTGATACAAAGGGGGAGACAGGGCTATCCGGGGAGCTGTTTTTT
NA	TRBV4-1	NA	TRBJ1-3	CASSRLTGNTIYF	TGCGCCAGCAGCCGCCTCACTGGAAACACCATATACTTT
NA	TRBV6-1	NA	TRBJ2-7	CASSNSVQGLCEQYF	TGTGCCAGCAGTAACTCGGTGCAGGGGCTCTGCGAGCAGTACTTC
NA	TRBV4-1	NA	TRBJ1-1	CASSQMSFWDTEAFF	TGCGCCAGCAGCCAAATGTCATTCTGGGACACTGAAGCTTTCTTT
NA	TRBV11-2	NA	TRBJ2-1	CTTSKILAALCNEQFF	TGTACCACCAGCAAGATACTAGCTGCACTGTGCAATGAGCAGTTCTTC
TRBD1	TRBV13	many	TRBJ2-1	CASTEDRGSSYNEQFF	TGTGCCAGCACGGAGGACAGGGGGAGCTCCTACAATGAGCAGTTCTTC
NA	TRBV4-2	NA	TRBJ1-2	CTSGPSHGGADYGYTF	TGTACCAGCGGCCCCTCACACGGCGGAGCGGACTATGGCTACACCTTC
NA	TRBV12-3/TRBV12-4	many	TRBJ1-6	CASSPQGRNSPLHF	TGTGCCAGCAGTCCTCAGGGTAGAAATTCACCCCTCCACTTT
NA	TRBV20-1	NA	TRBJ2-3	CNVIGGGTSYTDTQYF	TGCAATGTTATTGGGGGGGGGACATCCTACACAGATACGCAGTATTTT
NA	TRBV13	NA	TRBJ1-2	CASSFRSNYGYIF	TGTGCCAGCAGCTTCCGCAGCAACTATGGCTACATCTTC
TRBD2	TRBV6-1	NA	TRBJ2-5	CAGSAGNSGGRQYF	TGTGCCGGCAGTGCCGGGAATAGCGGGGGCCGTCAGTACTTC
TRBD1	TRBV7-9	many	TRBJ2-7	CASSLTGGTYEQYF	TGTGCCAGCAGCTTGACAGGGGGTACCTACGAGCAGTACTTC
NA	TRBV4-1	NA	TRBJ2-3	CASSHRLDTPYF	TGCGCCAGCAGCCATAGACTAGACACGCCGTATTTT